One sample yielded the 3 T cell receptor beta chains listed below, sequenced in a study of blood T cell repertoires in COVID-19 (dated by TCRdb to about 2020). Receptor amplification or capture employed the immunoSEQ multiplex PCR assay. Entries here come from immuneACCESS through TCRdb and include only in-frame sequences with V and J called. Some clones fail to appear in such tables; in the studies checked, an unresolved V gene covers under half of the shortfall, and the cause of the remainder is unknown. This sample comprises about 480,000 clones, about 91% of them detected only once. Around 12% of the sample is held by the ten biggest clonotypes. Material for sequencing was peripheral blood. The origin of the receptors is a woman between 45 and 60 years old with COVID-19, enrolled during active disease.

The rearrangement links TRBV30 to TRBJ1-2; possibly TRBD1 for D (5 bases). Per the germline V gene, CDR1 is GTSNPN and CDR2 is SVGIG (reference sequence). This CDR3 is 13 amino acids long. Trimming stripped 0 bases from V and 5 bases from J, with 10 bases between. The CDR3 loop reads CAWSVDSAYGYTF. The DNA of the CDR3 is TGTGCCTGGAGTGTTGACAGCGCGTATGGCTACACCTTC.

CDR3 nucleotides: TGTGCCAGCAGCTTAGGCGGTAGCGACACAGATACGCAGTATTTT. Its translation is CASSLGGSDTDTQYF. The chain has TRBV11-3 and TRBJ2-3; possible D gene TRBD2, 5 bases. The germline V gene has CDR1 SGHNT and CDR2 YENEEA. V lost 1 base to trimming and J lost 2 bases, with 10 bases between them. The CDR3 has 15 residues.

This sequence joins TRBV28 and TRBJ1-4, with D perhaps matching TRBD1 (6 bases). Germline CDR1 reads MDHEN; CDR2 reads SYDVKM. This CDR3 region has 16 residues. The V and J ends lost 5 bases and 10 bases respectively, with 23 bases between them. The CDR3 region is CASSPSGLGQRRKLFF. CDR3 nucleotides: TGTGCCAGCAGTCCTTCTGGGTTAGGACAGAGGCGAAAACTGTTTTTT.